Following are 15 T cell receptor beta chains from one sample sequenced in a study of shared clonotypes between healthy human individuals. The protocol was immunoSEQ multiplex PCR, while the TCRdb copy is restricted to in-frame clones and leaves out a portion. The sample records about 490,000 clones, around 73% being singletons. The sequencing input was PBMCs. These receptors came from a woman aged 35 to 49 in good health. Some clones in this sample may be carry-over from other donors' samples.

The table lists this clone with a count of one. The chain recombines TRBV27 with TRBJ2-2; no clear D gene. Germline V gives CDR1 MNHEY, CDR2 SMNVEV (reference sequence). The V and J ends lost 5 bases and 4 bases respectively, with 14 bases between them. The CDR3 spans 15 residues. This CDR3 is CASSRPHTGTGELFF. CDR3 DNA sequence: TGTGCCAGCAGTCGACCACATACGGGCACCGGGGAGCTGTTTTTT.

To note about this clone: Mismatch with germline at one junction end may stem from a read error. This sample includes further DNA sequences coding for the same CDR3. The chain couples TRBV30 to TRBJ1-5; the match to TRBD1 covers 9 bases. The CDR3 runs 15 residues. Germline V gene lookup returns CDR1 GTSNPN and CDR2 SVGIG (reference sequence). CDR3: CAWSGGQGSNQPQHF. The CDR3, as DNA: TGTGCCTGGAGTGGGGGACAGGGAAGCAATCAGCCCCAGCACTTT.

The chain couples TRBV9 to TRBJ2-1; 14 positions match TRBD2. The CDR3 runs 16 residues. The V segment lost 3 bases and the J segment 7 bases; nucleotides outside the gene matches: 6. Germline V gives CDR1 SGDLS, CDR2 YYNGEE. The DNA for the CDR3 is TGTGCCAGCAGCGCTGGACTAGCGGGAGGTCGTAATGAGCAGTTCTTC. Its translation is CASSAGLAGGRNEQFF.

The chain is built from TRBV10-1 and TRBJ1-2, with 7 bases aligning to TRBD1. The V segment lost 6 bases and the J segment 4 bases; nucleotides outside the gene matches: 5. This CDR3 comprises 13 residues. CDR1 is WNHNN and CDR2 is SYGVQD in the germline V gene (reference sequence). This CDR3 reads CASSPGQLYGYTF. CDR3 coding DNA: TGCGCCAGCAGCCCGGGACAGCTCTATGGCTACACCTTC.

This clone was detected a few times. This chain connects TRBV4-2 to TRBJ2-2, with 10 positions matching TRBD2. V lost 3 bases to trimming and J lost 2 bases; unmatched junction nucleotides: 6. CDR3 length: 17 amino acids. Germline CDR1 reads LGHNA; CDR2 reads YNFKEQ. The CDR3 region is CASSHPSGSANTGELFF. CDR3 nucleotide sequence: TGTGCCAGCAGCCACCCTAGCGGGAGCGCCAACACCGGGGAGCTGTTTTTT.

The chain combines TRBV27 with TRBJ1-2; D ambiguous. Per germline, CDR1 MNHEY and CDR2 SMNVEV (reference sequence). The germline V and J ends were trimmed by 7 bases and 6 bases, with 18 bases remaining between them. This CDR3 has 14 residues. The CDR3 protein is CASTLRSGHNGYTF. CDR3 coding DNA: TGTGCCAGCACCCTCCGGTCGGGTCACAATGGCTACACCTTC.

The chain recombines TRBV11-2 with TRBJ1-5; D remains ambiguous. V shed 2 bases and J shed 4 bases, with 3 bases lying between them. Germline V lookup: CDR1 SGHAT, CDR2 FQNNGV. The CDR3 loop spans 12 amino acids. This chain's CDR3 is CASSLPNQPQHF. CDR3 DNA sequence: TGTGCCAGCAGCTTACCTAATCAGCCCCAGCATTTT. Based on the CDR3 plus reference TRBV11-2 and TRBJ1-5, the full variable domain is EAGVAQSPRYKIIEKRQSVAFWCNPISGHATLYWYQQILGQGPKLLIQFQNNGVVDDSQLPKDRFSAERLKGVDSTLKIQPAKLEDSAVYLCASSLPNQPQHFGDGTRLSIL.

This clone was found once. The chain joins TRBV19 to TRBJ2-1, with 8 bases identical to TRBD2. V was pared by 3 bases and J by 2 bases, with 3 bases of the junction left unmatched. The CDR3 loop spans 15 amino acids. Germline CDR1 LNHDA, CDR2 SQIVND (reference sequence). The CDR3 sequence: CASSMGTSPYNEQFF. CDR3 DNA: TGTGCCAGTAGTATGGGGACTAGTCCCTACAATGAGCAGTTCTTC.

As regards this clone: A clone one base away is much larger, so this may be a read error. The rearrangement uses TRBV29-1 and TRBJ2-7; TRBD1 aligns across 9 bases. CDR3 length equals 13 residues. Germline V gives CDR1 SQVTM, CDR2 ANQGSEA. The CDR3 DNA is TGCAGCGTGGCCACAGGGGGCTCCTACGAGAAGTACTTC. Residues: CSVATGGSYEKYF.

CDR3 nucleotides: TGTGCCAGCAGCTTTTTTAGACAGGCGGCTACTCGGAACTATGGCTACACCTTC. Translated: CASSFFRQAATRNYGYTF. V and J are TRBV7-9 and TRBJ1-2; D is perhaps TRBD1 (6 bases). The CDR3 length is 18 residues. The V and J ends lost 3 bases and 2 bases respectively, with 22 bases between them. Germline-derived CDR1 and CDR2 are SEHNR and FQNEAQ (reference sequence).

This chain's CDR3 is CASSSRGDYSYNEQFF. As DNA, the CDR3 is TGTGCCAGCAGCTCACGGGGAGACTACTCCTACAATGAGCAGTTCTTC. The chain couples TRBV11-2 to TRBJ2-1, with D tentatively TRBD2 (5 bases). CDR1 SGHAT and CDR2 FQNNGV come from the germline V gene. This CDR3 is built from 16 residues. Trimming pared 4 bases from V and 0 bases from J, leaving 13 bases between.

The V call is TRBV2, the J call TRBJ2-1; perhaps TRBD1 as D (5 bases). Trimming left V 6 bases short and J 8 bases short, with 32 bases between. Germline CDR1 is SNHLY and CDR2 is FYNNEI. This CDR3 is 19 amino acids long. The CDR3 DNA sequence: TGTGCCAGCAGGGGGATTACGCAGGGTAGACGACCCAATTGGGATGAGCAGTTCTTC. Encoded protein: CASRGITQGRRPNWDEQFF.

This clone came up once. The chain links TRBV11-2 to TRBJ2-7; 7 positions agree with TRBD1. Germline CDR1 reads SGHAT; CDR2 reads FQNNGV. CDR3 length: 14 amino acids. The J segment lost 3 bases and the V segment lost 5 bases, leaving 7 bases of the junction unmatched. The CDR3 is CASSETGAVYEQYF. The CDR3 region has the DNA TGTGCCAGCAGCGAAACAGGGGCCGTCTACGAGCAGTACTTC.

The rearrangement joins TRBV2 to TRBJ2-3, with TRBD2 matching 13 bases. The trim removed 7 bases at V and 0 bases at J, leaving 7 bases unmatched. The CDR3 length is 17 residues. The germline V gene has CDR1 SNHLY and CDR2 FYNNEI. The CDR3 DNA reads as TGTGCCAGCAAGCCCGGGACTAGCGGGACTAGCACAGATACGCAGTATTTT. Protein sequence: CASKPGTSGTSTDTQYF.

CDR3 loop: CASRPEVSGYTF. The CDR3 DNA follows: TGTGCCAGCAGGCCTGAAGTGAGCGGCTACACCTTC. This chain uses TRBV2 with TRBJ1-2; D not resolved. CDR3 length: 12 amino acids. The V gene's germline CDR1 is SNHLY and CDR2 FYNNEI. With 6 bases removed from V and 8 bases from J, the gap between germline ends came to 13 bases.